The clone carrying this T cell receptor (beta chain) was recorded once. The sample is drawn from a study of blood T cell repertoires in COVID-19. Study overall: Samples came from the United States, Italy and Spain, spanning acute and convalescent COVID-19. From T cells, B-cell-depleted T cells, or PBMCs came the material, which was cDNA or gDNA.

Authors' processing steps: Scientists estimated how many nucleated cells there were by amplifying reference gene primers. Measured with immunoSEQ multiplex PCR; TCRdb has only the in-frame clones, and not every one. V, J and clone size derive from that table, while D and trimming were established from the DNA sequence. Among just over 150,000 clones listed, 90% to 95% were seen once. The sequenced sample was peripheral blood. This sequence originates from a woman aged 45-65 years with acute or convalescent COVID-19.

CDR3 DNA sequence: TGTGCCAGCAGCGAATCGGGACAGATGGACGATGAGCAGTTCTTC. Protein sequence: CASSESGQMDDEQFF. The chain combines TRBV7-9 with TRBJ2-1, with 7 positions matching TRBD1. Germline V lookup: CDR1 SEHNR, CDR2 FQNEAQ (reference sequence). CDR3 length: 15 amino acids. V dropped 5 bases and J dropped 8; count of bases not matched to a gene: 12.